The next 31 T cell receptor beta chains were all read from a single sample in a study of blood T cell repertoires in COVID-19. Method: immunoSEQ multiplex PCR; TCRdb's copy keeps in-frame clones and lacks some. The table has approximately 99,000 clones, 88% seen once. The sequenced sample consisted of peripheral blood. All receptors come from a human donor in a cohort sampled during active COVID-19.

This chain links TRBV27 with TRBJ1-3; 7 positions agree with TRBD1. The CDR3 has 15 residues. Germline CDR1 reads MNHEY; CDR2 reads SMNVEV (reference sequence). With V trimmed by 6 bases and J by 2 bases, 7 bases remained unmatched. CDR3: CASRRQGATGNTIYF. The CDR3 DNA sequence: TGTGCCAGCAGAAGACAGGGTGCAACTGGAAACACCATATATTTT.

The chain recombines TRBV29-1 with TRBJ1-5; D may be TRBD1 (6 bases). The CDR3 length is 13 residues. The germline V gene has CDR1 SQVTM and CDR2 ANQGSEA. Trimming stripped 6 bases from V and 7 bases from J, with 16 bases between. The CDR3 spells CSVEVGGQQPQHF. CDR3 coding DNA: TGCAGCGTAGAGGTGGGGGGGCAACAGCCCCAGCATTTT.

This chain joins TRBV11-3 and TRBJ2-5, with 8 bases matching TRBD1. V lost 6 bases, J lost 5 bases, and 8 bases stayed unmatched. The CDR3 has 14 residues. CDR1 and CDR2 (germline): SGHNT, YENEEA. The CDR3 DNA sequence: TGTGCCAGCAGTCCCGGACAGGGATCGGAGACCCAGTACTTC. It is translated as CASSPGQGSETQYF. Complete variable domain (other parts from reference TRBV11-3 and TRBJ2-5): EAGVVQSPRYKIIEKKQPVAFWCNPISGHNTLYWYLQNLGQGPELLIRYENEEAVDDSQLPKDRFSAERLKGVDSTLKIQPAELGDSAVYLCASSPGQGSETQYFGPGTRLLVL.

This clone has just one count. The V gene is TRBV2, the J gene TRBJ1-1; 10 bases are shared with TRBD1. V lost 7 bases to trimming and J lost 5 bases; unmatched junction nucleotides: 7. The germline V gene encodes CDR1 SNHLY and CDR2 FYNNEI. The CDR3 sequence is 14 residues long. The CDR3 nucleotides are TGTGCCAGCAAGGCGGGACAGGGGATTACTGAAGCTTTCTTT. The encoded protein is CASKAGQGITEAFF.

CDR3 sequence: CASSQELGRGRNEQFF. Here the CDR3 DNA reads TGCGCCAGCAGCCAAGAGCTGGGCAGGGGGAGGAATGAGCAGTTCTTC. The chain joins TRBV4-1 to TRBJ2-1, with D perhaps matching TRBD1 (7 bases). Germline loops: CDR1 MGHRA, CDR2 YSYEKL. The CDR3 extends over 16 amino acids. The V gene lost 0 bases and the J gene lost 7 bases, with 16 bases spanning the gap.

The chain couples TRBV19 to TRBJ1-6; D is perhaps TRBD1 (6 bases). Looked up from germline, CDR1 is LNHDA and CDR2 is SQIVND (reference sequence). Trimming removed 5 bases from V and 4 bases from J, with 15 bases in between. This CDR3 is 16 amino acids long. This CDR3 reads CASSELTGTYNSPLHF. The CDR3 coding sequence is TGTGCCAGTAGTGAACTGACAGGCACTTATAATTCACCCCTCCACTTT.

The chain employs TRBV28 and TRBJ2-7; the D gene is possibly TRBD1 (5 bases). From germline, CDR1 is MDHEN and CDR2 SYDVKM. The CDR3 loop spans 15 amino acids. Trimming cost V 4 bases and J 3 bases, with 16 bases left between them. As DNA, the CDR3 is TGTGCCAGCAGTTCACCCGCTGACAGAAGCTACGAGCAGTACTTC. The encoded protein is CASSSPADRSYEQYF.

The rearrangement uses TRBV4-2 and TRBJ2-1, with TRBD2 identical over 14 bases. Germline CDR1 LGHNA, CDR2 YNFKEQ. The CDR3 loop spans 18 amino acids. The J segment lost 4 bases and the V segment lost 3 bases, leaving 8 bases of the junction unmatched. CDR3 nucleotides: TGTGCCAGCAGCCAGGCGCAAGGACTAGCGGGAGGTTACAATGAGCAGTTCTTC. Translating it yields CASSQAQGLAGGYNEQFF.

This clone was seen just once. The chain combines TRBV5-5 with TRBJ2-1; possibly TRBD2 for D (7 bases). CDR3 size: 17 residues. The germline V gene encodes CDR1 SGHKS and CDR2 YYEKEE (reference sequence). The ends were cut back, 2 bases at V and 4 bases at J, with 19 bases in the middle. CDR3 DNA: TGTGCCAGCAGCTTACGGGGGGCCGGGTTTTCTTACAATGAGCAGTTCTTC. Amino acids: CASSLRGAGFSYNEQFF.

This sequence joins TRBV19 and TRBJ1-5; a possible D gene is TRBD1 (5 bases). This CDR3 has 16 amino acids. V was cut by 5 bases and J by 1 base, with 15 bases left in between. Germline V gene lookup returns CDR1 LNHDA and CDR2 SQIVND (reference sequence). CDR3 protein: CASSPMLGVSNQPQHF. The CDR3 DNA sequence: TGTGCCAGTAGTCCAATGTTAGGGGTGAGCAATCAGCCCCAGCATTTT.

Written as DNA, the CDR3 is TGTGCCAGCAGTGAGAACAGGGTGAATTCACCCCTCCACTTT. It specifies CASSENRVNSPLHF. The V gene is TRBV6-4, the J gene TRBJ1-6; TRBD1 is a possible D gene (6 bases). CDR3 length: 14 amino acids. Trimming took off 3 bases at V and 7 bases at J, with 10 bases between the two ends. Germline-derived CDR1 and CDR2 are MRHNA and SNTAGT.

This chain links TRBV7-9 with TRBJ1-2, with D maybe TRBD1 (6 bases). This CDR3 spans 13 amino acids. The ends were cut back, 5 bases at V and 5 bases at J, with 12 bases in the middle. Looked up from germline, CDR1 is SEHNR and CDR2 is FQNEAQ (reference sequence). The CDR3 loop is CASSPGQRYGYTF. In nucleotides, the CDR3 is TGTGCCAGCAGCCCGGGACAAAGATATGGCTACACCTTC.

This chain connects TRBV9 to TRBJ2-2; 10 positions agree with TRBD1. CDR1 SGDLS and CDR2 YYNGEE come from the germline V gene. The CDR3 consists of 15 residues. J gave up 6 bases and V 0 bases, and 2 bases lay outside the gene matches. The CDR3 region has the DNA TGTGCCAGCAGCGTAGATGGGACAGGGGCCGGGGAGCTGTTTTTT. It codes for CASSVDGTGAGELFF.

This chain links TRBV19 with TRBJ2-7, with TRBD1 matching 8 bases. Germline CDR1 reads LNHDA; CDR2 reads SQIVND (reference sequence). V trimming: 8 bases; J trimming: 2 bases; junction bases outside the gene matches: 8. The CDR3 extends over 14 amino acids. The CDR3: CASPAGQGTYEQYF. In DNA form, the CDR3 reads TGTGCCAGTCCCGCCGGACAGGGAACCTACGAGCAGTACTTC.

V gene TRBV10-1 combines with J gene TRBJ1-6; 9 nucleotides agree with TRBD1. J was trimmed by 10 bases and V by 7 bases; bases with no gene match: 5. This CDR3 contains 13 residues. Germline-derived CDR1 and CDR2 are WNHNN and SYGVQD (reference sequence). The CDR3 DNA follows: TGCGCCAGCACCGATGGACAGGGGTCACCCCTCCACTTT. Its protein product is CASTDGQGSPLHF.

This sequence joins TRBV24-1 and TRBJ2-3; 10 positions agree with TRBD2. Trimming removed 5 bases from V and 6 bases from J; junction bases left unmatched: 7. Germline assignment: CDR1 KGHDR and CDR2 SFDVKD. This CDR3 has 15 residues. The CDR3 here is CATSASGRAGDTQYF. Here the CDR3 DNA reads TGTGCCACCAGTGCGAGCGGGAGGGCCGGGGATACGCAGTATTTT.

The chain combines TRBV5-1 with TRBJ2-1; 8 bases line up with TRBD1. Germline CDR1 reads SGHRS; CDR2 reads YFSETQ. V was pared by 4 bases and J by 3 bases, with 6 bases of the junction left unmatched. This CDR3 has 15 residues. CDR3 nucleotide sequence: TGCGCCAGCAGCCCCGGGACAGGAGTCTACAATGAGCAGTTCTTC. This gives the protein CASSPGTGVYNEQFF.

This clone was seen just once. This chain links TRBV5-1 with TRBJ1-4, with D tentatively TRBD1 (6 bases). This CDR3 has 15 residues. Trimming cost V 7 bases and J 5 bases, with 18 bases left between them. Germline V gene sequence: CDR1 SGHRS, CDR2 YFSETQ. The CDR3 nucleotides are TGCGCCAGCGCTGCCCTGGACAGTCCCAATGAAAAACTGTTTTTT. Protein sequence: CASAALDSPNEKLFF.

V usage is TRBV30 and J usage is TRBJ1-1; 7 bases are shared with TRBD1. Germline trimming cut 0 bases from V and 0 bases from J; bases unmatched to any gene: 10. Germline V lookup: CDR1 GTSNPN, CDR2 SVGIG (reference sequence). The CDR3 consists of 17 residues. Here the CDR3 DNA reads TGTGCCTGGAGTGTACACTCAGGGGGTATGGTGAACACTGAAGCTTTCTTT. This sequence encodes CAWSVHSGGMVNTEAFF.

V is TRBV25-1 and J is TRBJ1-4; D remains ambiguous. The CDR3 totals 17 residues. Trimming took off 2 bases at V and 0 bases at J, with 13 bases between the two ends. Germline V gene data show CDR1 as MGHDK and CDR2 as SYGVNS. The CDR3 bases are TGTGCCAGCAGTGAACCGCCGAGGACTGCAACTAATGAAAAACTGTTTTTT. It translates to CASSEPPRTATNEKLFF.

This chain connects TRBV6-5 to TRBJ1-1; D ambiguous. Germline lookup yields CDR1 MNHEY and CDR2 SVGAGI. Trimming took 3 bases from V and 2 from J, leaving 10 bases between them. The CDR3 runs 14 residues. The CDR3 sequence: CASSYEGFNTEAFF. For the CDR3, the DNA is TGTGCCAGCAGTTATGAGGGATTCAACACTGAAGCTTTCTTT.

This clone was seen a single time. The V call is TRBV6-5, the J call TRBJ1-1; no clear D gene. The CDR3 is 15 amino acids. V was pared by 5 bases and J by 3 bases, with 16 bases between. Per germline, CDR1 MNHEY and CDR2 SVGAGI. The CDR3 reads CASSPTPGEYTEAFF. DNA of the CDR3: TGTGCCAGCAGTCCTACCCCCGGGGAGTACACTGAAGCTTTCTTT.

The rearrangement uses TRBV9 and TRBJ2-1; D remains ambiguous. V lost 4 bases to trimming and J lost 3 bases, with 5 bases between them. This CDR3 spans 12 amino acids. CDR1 and CDR2 from the germline V gene are SGDLS and YYNGEE. The CDR3 sequence: CASSSYYNEQFF. The DNA of the CDR3 is TGTGCCAGCAGCTCCTACTACAATGAGCAGTTCTTC. Based on the CDR3 plus reference TRBV9 and TRBJ2-1, the full variable domain is DSGVTQTPKHLITATGQRVTLRCSPRSGDLSVYWYQQSLDQGLQFLIQYYNGEERAKGNILERFSAQQFPDLHSELNLSSLELGDSALYFCASSSYYNEQFFGPGTRLTVL.

J is TRBJ2-1 and V is TRBV7-9; perhaps TRBD1 as D (5 bases). The germline V and J ends were trimmed by 1 base and 6 bases, with 10 bases remaining between them. Germline V CDR1 and CDR2: SEHNR, FQNEAQ (reference sequence). The CDR3 is 14 amino acids. The chain's CDR3 is CASSLGGATNEQFF. The CDR3 nucleotides read TGTGCCAGCAGCTTAGGTGGGGCGACCAATGAGCAGTTCTTC.

The chain uses TRBV18 and TRBJ1-5; a weak D match, TRBD1 (6 bases). With 6 bases removed from V and 0 bases from J, the gap between germline ends came to 15 bases. There are 16 residues in the CDR3. Looked up from germline, CDR1 is KGHSH and CDR2 is LQKENI. This CDR3 reads CASSTQGSGSNQPQHF. The CDR3 coding sequence is TGTGCCAGCTCTACCCAGGGGTCCGGTAGCAATCAGCCCCAGCATTTT. Drawing the rest from reference TRBV18 and TRBJ1-5, the complete variable domain is NAGVMQNPRHLVRRRGQEARLRCSPMKGHSHVYWYRQLPEEGLKFMVYLQKENIIDESGMPKERFSAEFPKEGPSILRIQQVVRGDSAAYFCASSTQGSGSNQPQHFGDGTRLSIL.

In this sample, this clone turned up a few times. This chain connects TRBV6-6 to TRBJ1-5, with D possibly TRBD1 on 6 matching bases. CDR1 and CDR2 (germline): MNHNY, SVGAGI (reference sequence). Trimming pared 6 bases from V and 2 bases from J, leaving 17 bases between. The length of the CDR3 is 16 residues. CDR3 sequence reads: CASRDLQGFGNQPQHF. Written as DNA, the CDR3 is TGTGCCAGCAGAGATCTCCAGGGGTTCGGCAATCAGCCCCAGCATTTT.

V gene TRBV6-6 combines with J gene TRBJ1-1; 11 bases line up with TRBD1. Losses at the gene ends were 2 bases for V and 5 bases for J; bases not matched to a gene: 4. Germline V gene sequence: CDR1 MNHNY, CDR2 SVGAGI (reference sequence). This CDR3 contains 15 residues. The DNA of the CDR3 is TGTGCCAGCAGTTACGGGGGGACAGGGGGAACTGAAGCTTTCTTT. This codes for CASSYGGTGGTEAFF.

In nucleotides, the CDR3 is TGTGCCAGCAGTCCTGGGGCCCCCTCTGGAAACACCATATATTTT. This codes for CASSPGAPSGNTIYF. The chain links TRBV28 to TRBJ1-3, with a weak D call TRBD1 (5 bases). Between the trimmed V and J ends, which lost 5 bases and 0 bases, there was a span of 11 bases. There are 15 residues in the CDR3. Germline lookup yields CDR1 MDHEN and CDR2 SYDVKM. Full variable domain (rest looked up from reference TRBV28 and TRBJ1-3): DVKVTQSSRYLVKRTGEKVFLECVQDMDHENMFWYRQDPGLGLRLIYFSYDVKMKEKGDIPEGYSVSREKKERFSLILESASTNQTSMYLCASSPGAPSGNTIYFGEGSWLTVV.

The rearrangement links TRBV11-2 to TRBJ1-1, with a possible D match to TRBD1 (6 bases). The V end lost 5 bases, the J end lost 6 bases, and 16 bases lay between the germline ends. The CDR3 is made up of 14 amino acids. Germline V gives CDR1 SGHAT, CDR2 FQNNGV. CDR3 amino acids: CASSRQAVLAEAFF. CDR3 DNA: TGTGCCAGCAGCCGACAGGCGGTCCTGGCTGAAGCTTTCTTT.

The rearrangement joins TRBV11-3 to TRBJ2-1, with 9 bases identical to TRBD2. J lost 0 bases, V lost 5 bases, and 5 bases had no gene match. CDR3 size: 16 residues. Germline V gives CDR1 SGHNT, CDR2 YENEEA. The CDR3 sequence is CASSRGGASSYNEQFF. The CDR3 nucleotides read TGTGCCAGCAGCCGCGGGGGGGCTAGCTCCTACAATGAGCAGTTCTTC.

This rearrangement joins TRBV3-1 (or the pseudogene TRBV3-2) to TRBJ2-7; weak D call: TRBD2 (5 bases). This CDR3 has 14 amino acids. Trimming took off 5 bases at V and 0 bases at J, with 11 bases between the two ends. Germline CDR1 LGHDT, CDR2 YNNKEL (reference sequence). CDR3 sequence reads: CASSRSGISYEQYF. DNA for the CDR3: TGTGCCAGCAGCAGGAGCGGAATCTCCTACGAGCAGTACTTC.